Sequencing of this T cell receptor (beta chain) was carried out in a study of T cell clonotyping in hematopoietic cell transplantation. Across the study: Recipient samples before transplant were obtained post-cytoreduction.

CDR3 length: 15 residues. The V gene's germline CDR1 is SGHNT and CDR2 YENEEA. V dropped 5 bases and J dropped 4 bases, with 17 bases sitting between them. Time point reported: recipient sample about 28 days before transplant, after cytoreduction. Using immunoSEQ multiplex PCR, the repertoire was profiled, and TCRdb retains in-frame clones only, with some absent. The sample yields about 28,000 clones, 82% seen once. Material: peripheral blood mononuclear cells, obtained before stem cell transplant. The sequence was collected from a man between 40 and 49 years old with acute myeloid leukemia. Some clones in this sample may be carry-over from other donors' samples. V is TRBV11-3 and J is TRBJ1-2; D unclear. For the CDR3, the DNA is TGTGCCAGCAGCCTCCGGAGCAGGTCTCCCTATGGCTACACCTTC. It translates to CASSLRSRSPYGYTF.